Following are 14 T cell receptor beta chains from one sample sequenced in a study of Graves' ophthalmopathy and Graves' hyperthyroidism. Amplified TCR beta CDR3 regions were obtained using RNA transcripts as template. Second-round multiplex PCR came after first-round RT-PCR with HTBI primers. TCRdb analysed the multiplex PCR reads with MiXCR anew, one entry per CDR3 protein. The sample carries 170,000 or so distinct CDR3 sequences, about 40% recorded once. The sequenced sample was peripheral blood. These receptors originate from a woman in her thirties or forties with Graves' ophthalmopathy.

V gene TRBV24-1 combines with J gene TRBJ2-2; a weak D match, TRBD2 (5 bases). V was trimmed by 5 bases and J by 3 bases, leaving 12 bases between them. The germline gives CDR1 KGHDR, CDR2 SFDVKD. CDR3 length: 15 amino acids. CDR3 coding DNA: TGTGCCACCAGTGTACGCGGGCCGGACACCGGGGAGCTGTTTTTT. Translation gives CATSVRGPDTGELFF.

This clonotype was observed at least ten times. V usage is TRBV6-5 and J usage is TRBJ1-2; D not certain. Germline loops: CDR1 MNHEY, CDR2 SVGAGI. There are 14 residues in the CDR3. V was trimmed by 7 bases and J by 4 bases, leaving 16 bases between them. This CDR3 is CASNIAGGFYGYTF. CDR3 nucleotides: TGTGCCAGCAACATTGCCGGAGGATTCTATGGCTACACCTTC.

Within the sample, this clonotype is medium-sized. The CDR3 DNA sequence: TGTGCCAGCAGTTTTACAGGGGGCACCGGGGAGCTGTTTTTT. Encoded protein: CASSFTGGTGELFF. The chain links TRBV28 to TRBJ2-2, with 8 bases identical to TRBD1. This CDR3 has 14 residues. The germline CDR1 and CDR2 sequences are MDHEN and SYDVKM. Germline trimming cut 3 bases from V and 4 bases from J; bases unmatched to any gene: 1.

This clonotype was counted ten times or more. A much larger clone lies a single base off, so this may be a read error. The chain has TRBV5-1 and TRBJ2-7, with D perhaps given as TRBD1 or TRBD2 (7 bases each). There are 15 residues in the CDR3. The V end lost 7 bases, the J end lost 2 bases, and 19 bases lay between the germline ends. Germline values: CDR1 SGHRS, CDR2 YFSETQ. CDR3 in DNA: TGCGCCAGCGCCCCAGGGGGGGGGCCAACCTACGAGCAGTACTTC. Amino acid sequence: CASAPGGGPTYEQYF.

This clonotype was counted between two and nine times. The rearrangement joins TRBV12-3 or TRBV12-4 to TRBJ2-5; possibly TRBD2 for D (5 bases). The CDR3 sequence is 13 residues long. V lost 3 bases and J 5 bases, leaving 10 bases between the germline ends. The CDR3 coding sequence is TGTGCCAGCAGTTTTGGGGAGAGGGAGACCCAGTACTTC. This gives the protein CASSFGERETQYF.

This clonotype was found many times. The V call is TRBV12-5, the J call TRBJ2-7; TRBD1 matches 9 bases. Trimming took 8 bases from V and 3 from J; bases not matched to a gene: 5. The CDR3 covers 13 residues. CDR1 and CDR2 (germline): LGHNT, FRNRAP. DNA of the CDR3: TGTGCTAGTAAAGGACAGGGGTACTACGAGCAGTACTTC. This translates into CASKGQGYYEQYF.

This clonotype was recorded many times. The rearrangement links TRBV28 to TRBJ1-2; 12 bases align to TRBD1. From germline, CDR1 is MDHEN and CDR2 SYDVKM. Germline trimming cut 7 bases from V and 8 bases from J; bases unmatched to any gene: 14. There are 16 residues in the CDR3. Here the CDR3 DNA reads TGTGCCAGCACCTTGGGGGGGACAGGGGGCTTCGGGGGCTACACCTTC. Its protein product is CASTLGGTGGFGGYTF.

This clonotype showed up many times. V is TRBV3-1 and J is TRBJ2-7; D is undetermined. The V gene's germline CDR1 is LGHDT and CDR2 YNNKEL (reference sequence). The CDR3 consists of 14 residues. V lost 4 bases and J 3 bases, leaving 13 bases between the germline ends. The DNA of the CDR3 is TGTGCCAGCAGCCGCAATACCTTCAGCTACGAGCAGTACTTC. It encodes CASSRNTFSYEQYF.

This sequence joins TRBV7-9 and TRBJ1-5; D not resolved. V was clipped by 2 bases and J by 10 bases, with 9 bases between them. The CDR3 spans 12 residues. Per germline, CDR1 SEHNR and CDR2 FQNEAQ (reference sequence). CDR3 in DNA: TGTGCCAGCAGCTTAACAGACCTACCCCAGCATTTT. Translation gives CASSLTDLPQHF.

V gene TRBV28 combines with J gene TRBJ1-2; 7 positions agree with TRBD1. Germline V lookup: CDR1 MDHEN, CDR2 SYDVKM. V was clipped by 5 bases and J by 1 base; unmatched bases: 7. The CDR3 consists of 15 residues. This CDR3 is CASSINRGSNYGYTF. The DNA of the CDR3 is TGTGCCAGCAGTATAAACAGGGGTAGTAACTATGGCTACACCTTC.

This clonotype has at least ten counts. The gene calls are TRBV19 and TRBJ1-6, with 8 bases identical to TRBD1. Germline V gives CDR1 LNHDA, CDR2 SQIVND (reference sequence). The trim removed 4 bases at V and 8 bases at J, leaving 10 bases unmatched. The CDR3 totals 16 residues. The CDR3 DNA follows: TGTGCCAGTAGTACGTACCCGGGACAGGTTTATTCACCCCTCCACTTT. Its translation: CASSTYPGQVYSPLHF.

This clonotype was counted a few times. The chain recombines TRBV19 with TRBJ1-1; D is ambiguous. Trimming removed 3 bases at V and 7 bases at J, with 15 bases between. The CDR3 is made up of 14 amino acids. Germline V gene lookup returns CDR1 LNHDA and CDR2 SQIVND (reference sequence). Here the CDR3 reads CASSIHELGIEAFF. DNA for the CDR3: TGTGCCAGTAGTATCCATGAATTAGGGATTGAAGCTTTCTTT.

This clonotype has ten or more counts. CDR3: CAWRPTGSLYYYGYTF. CDR3 sequence (DNA): TGTGCCTGGAGACCAACGGGTTCCCTTTACTACTATGGCTACACCTTC. The rearrangement links TRBV30 to TRBJ1-2; D uncertain. This CDR3 spans 16 amino acids. The V and J ends lost 3 bases and 3 bases respectively, with 20 bases between them. Germline V gives CDR1 GTSNPN, CDR2 SVGIG (reference sequence).

This clonotype has a count of ten or more. This sequence joins TRBV5-1 and TRBJ2-5; D not resolved. CDR1 SGHRS and CDR2 YFSETQ come from the germline V gene. The V gene lost 0 bases and the J gene lost 1 base, with 7 bases spanning the gap. The CDR3 has 14 residues. CDR3: CASSLASSQETQYF. CDR3 in DNA: TGCGCCAGCAGCTTGGCCAGCTCCCAAGAGACCCAGTACTTC.